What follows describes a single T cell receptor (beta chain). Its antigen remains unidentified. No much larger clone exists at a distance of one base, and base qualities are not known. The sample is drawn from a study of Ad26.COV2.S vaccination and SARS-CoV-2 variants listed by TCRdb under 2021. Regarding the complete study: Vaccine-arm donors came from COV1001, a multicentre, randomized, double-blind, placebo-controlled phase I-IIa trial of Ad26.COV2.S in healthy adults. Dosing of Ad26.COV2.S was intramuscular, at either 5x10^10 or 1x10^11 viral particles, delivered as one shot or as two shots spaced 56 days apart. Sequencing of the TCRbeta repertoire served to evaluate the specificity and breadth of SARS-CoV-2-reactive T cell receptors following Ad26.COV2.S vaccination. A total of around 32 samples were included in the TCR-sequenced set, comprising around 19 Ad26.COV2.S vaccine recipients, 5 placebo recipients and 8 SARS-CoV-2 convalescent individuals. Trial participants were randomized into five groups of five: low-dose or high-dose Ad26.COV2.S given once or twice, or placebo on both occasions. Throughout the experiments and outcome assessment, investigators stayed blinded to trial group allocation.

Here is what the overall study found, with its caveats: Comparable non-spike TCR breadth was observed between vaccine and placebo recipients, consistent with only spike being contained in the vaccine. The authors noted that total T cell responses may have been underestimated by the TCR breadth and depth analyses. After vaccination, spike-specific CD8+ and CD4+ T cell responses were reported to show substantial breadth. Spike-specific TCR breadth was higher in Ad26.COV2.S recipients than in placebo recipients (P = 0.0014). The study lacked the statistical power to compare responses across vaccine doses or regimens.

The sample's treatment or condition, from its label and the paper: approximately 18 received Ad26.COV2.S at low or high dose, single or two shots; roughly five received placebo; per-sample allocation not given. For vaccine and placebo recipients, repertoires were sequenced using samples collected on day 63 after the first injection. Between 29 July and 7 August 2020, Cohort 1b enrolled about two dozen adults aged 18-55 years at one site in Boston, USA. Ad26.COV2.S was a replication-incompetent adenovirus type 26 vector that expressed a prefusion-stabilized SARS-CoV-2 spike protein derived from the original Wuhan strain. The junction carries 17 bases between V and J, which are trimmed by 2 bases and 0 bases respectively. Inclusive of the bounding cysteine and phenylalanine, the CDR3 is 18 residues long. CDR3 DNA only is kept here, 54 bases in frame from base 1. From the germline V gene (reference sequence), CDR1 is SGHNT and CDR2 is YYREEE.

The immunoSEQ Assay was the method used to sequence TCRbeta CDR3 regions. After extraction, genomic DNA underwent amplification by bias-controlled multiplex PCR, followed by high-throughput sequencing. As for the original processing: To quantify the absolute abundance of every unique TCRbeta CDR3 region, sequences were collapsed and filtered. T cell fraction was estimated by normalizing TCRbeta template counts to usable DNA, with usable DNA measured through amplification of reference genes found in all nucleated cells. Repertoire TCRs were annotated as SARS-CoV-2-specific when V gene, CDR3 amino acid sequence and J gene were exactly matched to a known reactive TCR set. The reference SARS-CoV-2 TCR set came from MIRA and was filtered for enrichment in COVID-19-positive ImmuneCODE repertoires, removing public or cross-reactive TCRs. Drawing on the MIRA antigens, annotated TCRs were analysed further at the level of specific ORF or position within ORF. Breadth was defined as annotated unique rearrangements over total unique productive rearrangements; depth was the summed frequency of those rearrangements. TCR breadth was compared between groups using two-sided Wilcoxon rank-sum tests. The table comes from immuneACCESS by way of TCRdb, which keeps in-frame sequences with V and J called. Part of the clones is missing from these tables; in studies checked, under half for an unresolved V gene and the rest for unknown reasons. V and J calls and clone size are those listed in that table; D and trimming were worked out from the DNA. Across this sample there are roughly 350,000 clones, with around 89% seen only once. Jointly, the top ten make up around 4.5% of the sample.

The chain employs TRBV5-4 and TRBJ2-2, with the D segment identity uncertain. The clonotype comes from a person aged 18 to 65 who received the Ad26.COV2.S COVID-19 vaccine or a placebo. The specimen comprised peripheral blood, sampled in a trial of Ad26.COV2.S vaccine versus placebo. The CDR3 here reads CASSLNTAGFANTGELFF. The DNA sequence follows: TGTGCCAGCAGCTTAAACACCGCCGGCTTCGCGAACACCGGGGAGCTGTTTTTT.